This T cell receptor beta chain is drawn from a study of blood T cell repertoires in COVID-19. Study context: Donors in the United States, Italy and Spain gave samples during acute or convalescent COVID-19.

Original methodology: Estimated nucleated cell counts came from reference gene primer amplification. Assay: immunoSEQ multiplex PCR; the TCRdb copy retains only in-frame clones and omits some. Clonal size and the V and J genes are those of that table, whereas D and trimming came from the DNA. The sample lists around 150,000 clones; 84% were seen once. This clone showed up just a few times. CDR3 length: 16 amino acids. With 5 bases clipped from V and 0 bases from J, the junction kept 5 bases outside the gene matches. Germline CDR1 reads SGHRS; CDR2 reads YFSETQ. This receptor was identified in a woman aged 45-65 years with acute COVID-19. The sample comprised PBMCs or T cells enriched from blood (not recorded which). This chain connects TRBV5-1 to TRBJ1-6; TRBD1 aligns across 7 bases. The CDR3 bases are TGCGCCAGCAGTCCGGGGGACAGCTCCTATAATTCACCCCTCCACTTT. Translation gives CASSPGDSSYNSPLHF.